This note documents a single T cell receptor beta chain sequence. The data were produced by immunoSEQ multiplex PCR, yet TCRdb's version contains in-frame clones alone and is incomplete. The sample lists around 15,000 clones, about 84% occurring once. This sample is drawn from a study of blood T cell dynamics during melanoma immunotherapy. The time point was: pre-treatment baseline. Patients had no prior systemic cancer treatment, immunosuppressants or other active cancers. This CDR3 has 15 residues. Per germline, CDR1 WSHSY and CDR2 SAAADI. Germline trimming cut 6 bases from V and 1 base from J; bases unmatched to any gene: 3.

The receptor was derived from a human donor with melanoma. The chain joins TRBV10-2 to TRBJ1-1, with 12 bases that match TRBD1. The material sequenced was blood, taken from a patient treated with checkpoint blockade. The CDR3 DNA is TGCGCCAGCAGGGGGACAGGGGGCAGGAACACTGAAGCTTTCTTT. Translation: CASRGTGGRNTEAFF.